Below, 20 T cell receptor beta chains from the same sample are listed, as sequenced in a study of OX40 agonist ivuxolimab in advanced cancers. The method was the immunoSEQ multiplex PCR assay. TCRdb holds this immuneACCESS table with in-frame rearrangements only. Some clones are missing; in checked studies, unresolved V genes explain under half, and the rest has no known cause. For this sample the table gives around 84,000 clones, of which 70% to 85% were detected only once. The top ten clones comprise more than 0.5% of the sample. The material was CD4+ or CD8+ T cells sorted from blood, obtained in a trial of the OX40 agonist ivuxolimab. These receptors were collected from an adult with an advanced solid tumor such as melanoma, head and neck, liver or kidney cancer.

This chain links TRBV5-6 with TRBJ2-3; perhaps TRBD1 as D (7 bases). Germline CDR1 SGHDT, CDR2 YYEEEE. V was pared by 4 bases and J by 3 bases, with 21 bases between. The CDR3 consists of 17 residues. The CDR3 region is CASSPRAQQGRTDTQYF. CDR3 nucleotide sequence: TGTGCCAGCAGCCCGCGAGCCCAACAGGGGAGGACAGATACGCAGTATTTT.

In DNA form, the CDR3 reads TGTGCCAGCTCACTGGAGGGGGCGCCCTACTACAATGAGCAGTTCTTC. Translation gives CASSLEGAPYYNEQFF. V usage is TRBV18 and J usage is TRBJ2-1; weak D call: TRBD1 (7 bases). Germline CDR1 reads KGHSH; CDR2 reads LQKENI. Trimming took 4 bases from V and 3 from J, leaving 16 bases between them. This CDR3 is built from 16 residues.

This chain uses TRBV4-2 with TRBJ2-1; maybe TRBD2 (6 bases). Deletions cut 3 bases from V and 8 bases from J, with 20 bases between. CDR1 LGHNA and CDR2 YNFKEQ come from the germline V gene. This CDR3 comprises 16 residues. This chain's CDR3 is CASSHPTSREIHEQFF. The CDR3 DNA sequence: TGTGCCAGCAGCCATCCGACTAGTCGGGAAATACATGAGCAGTTCTTC.

The chain combines TRBV7-2 with TRBJ2-5; TRBD2 is a possible D gene (6 bases). This CDR3 is 13 amino acids long. Trimming removed 5 bases at V and 5 bases at J, with 12 bases between. Germline lookup yields CDR1 SGHTA and CDR2 FQGNSA. In DNA form, the CDR3 reads TGTGCCAGCAGCCCGGGGGTTTTCGAGACCCAGTACTTC. Translated, it gives CASSPGVFETQYF.

This clone was seen a single time. The chain employs TRBV6-1 and TRBJ1-5; TRBD1 is a possible D gene (6 bases). The CDR3 has 14 residues. Trimming took off 6 bases at V and 1 base at J, with 10 bases between the two ends. Germline CDR1 reads MNHNS; CDR2 reads SASEGT. This chain's CDR3 is CASRETGSNQPQHF. Written as DNA, the CDR3 is TGTGCCAGCAGGGAGACAGGAAGCAATCAGCCCCAGCATTTT.

This clone turned up a few times. The V and J genes are TRBV7-2 and TRBJ2-3; 7 bases line up with TRBD2. V dropped 5 bases and J dropped 6; count of bases not matched to a gene: 8. This CDR3 contains 14 residues. The V gene's germline CDR1 is SGHTA and CDR2 FQGNSA. CDR3 sequence: CASSLPAGGDTQYF. DNA for the CDR3: TGTGCCAGCAGCCTTCCCGCCGGGGGGGATACGCAGTATTTT.

CDR3 in amino acids: CASSLLAGGGNEQFF. DNA for the CDR3: TGTGCCAGCAGTCTACTAGCGGGCGGGGGGAATGAGCAGTTCTTC. The V call is TRBV2, the J call TRBJ2-1, with 9 positions matching TRBD2. CDR1 and CDR2 (germline): SNHLY, FYNNEI. Trimming took 5 bases from V and 7 from J; bases not matched to a gene: 9. The CDR3 has 15 amino acids.

Points on this clone: The junction departs from germline at one end; a sequencing error may be responsible. The rearrangement links TRBV7-7 to TRBJ2-1; D is perhaps TRBD1 (5 bases). Germline CDR1 SSHAT, CDR2 FNYEAQ (reference sequence). The CDR3 runs to 13 residues. CDR3 coding DNA: TGTGCTAGCAGCCCCGATGGGGCAAGGAACAAGTTCTTC. Translated: CASSPDGARNKFF.

The chain has TRBV5-1 and TRBJ2-1, with D perhaps TRBD2 (6 bases). V was trimmed by 2 bases and J by 0 bases, leaving 12 bases between them. Germline V gives CDR1 SGHRS, CDR2 YFSETQ. The CDR3 runs to 16 residues. The CDR3: CASSLDFGSSYNEQFF. Here the CDR3 DNA reads TGCGCCAGCAGCTTAGACTTCGGGAGCTCCTACAATGAGCAGTTCTTC.

This clone was found a few times. This sequence joins TRBV28 and TRBJ2-6; D unresolved. The CDR3 is made up of 13 amino acids. CDR1 and CDR2 (germline): MDHEN, SYDVKM. Trimming removed 6 bases at V and 0 bases at J, with 3 bases between. The CDR3 DNA reads TGTGCCAGCAGGATCTCTGGGGCCAACGTCCTGACTTTC. It codes for CASRISGANVLTF.

V is TRBV19 and J is TRBJ2-7; D is perhaps TRBD2 (6 bases). Germline values: CDR1 LNHDA, CDR2 SQIVND (reference sequence). The CDR3 runs 14 residues. The V gene lost 6 bases and the J gene lost 3 bases, with 15 bases spanning the gap. CDR3 sequence reads: CASSRLGTYYEQYF. The CDR3, as DNA: TGTGCCAGTAGCAGGCTCGGGACTTACTACGAGCAGTACTTC.

This chain links TRBV7-9 with TRBJ1-1; 8 positions agree with TRBD1. The junction had 6 bases not matched to a gene; V was cut back by 4 bases and J by 5 bases. Germline V lookup: CDR1 SEHNR, CDR2 FQNEAQ (reference sequence). This CDR3 is built from 14 residues. The CDR3 loop reads CASSSTGGRTEAFF. DNA of the CDR3: TGTGCCAGCAGCTCAACAGGGGGGAGGACTGAAGCTTTCTTT.

This rearrangement joins TRBV7-8 to TRBJ1-1; D gene ambiguous. Germline CDR1 and CDR2: SGHVS and FQNEAQ. This CDR3 comprises 13 residues. The V end was cut by 4 bases, the J end by 3 bases, with 9 bases between. The CDR3 loop is CASSSNLDTEAFF. CDR3 coding DNA: TGTGCCAGCAGCTCCAACCTCGACACTGAAGCTTTCTTT.

This sequence joins TRBV27 and TRBJ2-1; weak D call: TRBD1 (5 bases). V was shortened by 5 bases and J by 5 bases, with 13 bases between the two germline ends. The CDR3 runs 14 residues. Germline V lookup: CDR1 MNHEY, CDR2 SMNVEV (reference sequence). Here the CDR3 reads CASSLDRYNNEQFF. The CDR3 DNA follows: TGTGCCAGCAGTCTTGACAGATACAACAATGAGCAGTTCTTC.

This clone was seen many times. V and J are TRBV30 and TRBJ1-6, with D unresolved. Germline V gives CDR1 GTSNPN, CDR2 SVGIG (reference sequence). The V gene lost 3 bases and the J gene lost 2 bases, with 5 bases spanning the gap. The CDR3 runs 13 residues. The CDR3: CAWSRPYNSPLHF. Written as DNA, the CDR3 is TGTGCCTGGAGCAGACCCTATAATTCACCCCTCCACTTT.

The chain recombines TRBV7-6 with TRBJ1-5, with 9 bases lining up with TRBD1. The V segment lost 5 bases and the J segment 5 bases; nucleotides outside the gene matches: 1. This CDR3 is 13 amino acids long. Germline V gene sequence: CDR1 SGHVS, CDR2 FNYEAQ. CDR3 sequence (DNA): TGTGCCAGCAGCGGGGACAGGGATCAGCCCCAGCATTTT. Its protein product is CASSGDRDQPQHF.

V gene TRBV9 combines with J gene TRBJ2-3; 10 bases line up with TRBD2. Per germline, CDR1 SGDLS and CDR2 YYNGEE. The J segment lost 4 bases and the V segment lost 0 bases, leaving 8 bases of the junction unmatched. This CDR3 is built from 17 residues. The CDR3 reads CASSVGPSGRSADTQYF. The CDR3 DNA sequence: TGTGCCAGCAGCGTAGGCCCTAGCGGGAGATCTGCAGATACGCAGTATTTT.

This rearrangement joins TRBV7-3 to TRBJ2-1; 8 bases line up with TRBD2. From germline, CDR1 is SGHTA and CDR2 FQGTGA. The J segment lost 4 bases and the V segment lost 0 bases, leaving 11 bases of the junction unmatched. The length of the CDR3 is 18 residues. The CDR3 loop reads CASSLTPPLRGGYNEQFF. In DNA form, the CDR3 reads TGTGCCAGCAGCTTAACACCCCCCCTCCGGGGGGGGTACAATGAGCAGTTCTTC.

This clone was recorded only once. The chain links TRBV5-4 to TRBJ2-7; weak D call: TRBD2 (6 bases). CDR1 and CDR2 from the germline V gene are SGHNT and YYREEE (reference sequence). Trimming shortened V by 2 bases and J by 6 bases, and 21 bases separated the two germline ends. The CDR3 extends over 16 amino acids. CDR3 nucleotide sequence: TGTGCCAGCAGCTTTGGGGGGAGACAACGGGTAGGCGAGCAGTACTTC. Its protein product is CASSFGGRQRVGEQYF.

This rearrangement joins TRBV28 to TRBJ1-4; D unclear. The CDR3 runs to 13 residues. Germline V gives CDR1 MDHEN, CDR2 SYDVKM. V gave up 6 bases and J gave up 0 bases, with 5 bases separating them. CDR3 amino acids: CASRRATNEKLFF. CDR3 nucleotides: TGTGCCAGCAGACGGGCAACTAATGAAAAACTGTTTTTT.